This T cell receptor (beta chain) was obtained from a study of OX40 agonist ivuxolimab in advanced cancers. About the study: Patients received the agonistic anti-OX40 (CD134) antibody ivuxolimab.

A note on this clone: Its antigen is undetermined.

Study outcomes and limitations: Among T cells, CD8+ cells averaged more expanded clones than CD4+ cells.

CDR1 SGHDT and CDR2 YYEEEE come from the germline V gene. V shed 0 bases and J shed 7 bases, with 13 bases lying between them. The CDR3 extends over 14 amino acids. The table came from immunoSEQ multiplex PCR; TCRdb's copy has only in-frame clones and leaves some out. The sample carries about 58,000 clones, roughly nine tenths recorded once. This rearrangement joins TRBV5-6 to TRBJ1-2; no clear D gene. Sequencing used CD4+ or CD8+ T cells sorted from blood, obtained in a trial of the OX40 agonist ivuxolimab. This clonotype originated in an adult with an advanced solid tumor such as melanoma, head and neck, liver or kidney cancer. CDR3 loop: CASSLGLSEGGYTF. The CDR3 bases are TGTGCCAGCAGCTTGGGGCTCTCCGAGGGTGGCTACACCTTC.